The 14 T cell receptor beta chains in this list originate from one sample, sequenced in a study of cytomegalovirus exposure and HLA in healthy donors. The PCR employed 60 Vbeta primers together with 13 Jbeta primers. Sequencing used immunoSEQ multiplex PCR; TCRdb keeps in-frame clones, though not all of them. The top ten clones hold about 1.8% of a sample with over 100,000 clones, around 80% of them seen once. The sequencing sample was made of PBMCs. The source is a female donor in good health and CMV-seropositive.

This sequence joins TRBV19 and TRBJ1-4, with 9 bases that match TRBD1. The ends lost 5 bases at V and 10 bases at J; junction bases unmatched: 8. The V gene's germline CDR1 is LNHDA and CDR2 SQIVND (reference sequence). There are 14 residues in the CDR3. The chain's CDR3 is CASSFGTGNGKLFF. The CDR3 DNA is TGTGCCAGTAGTTTCGGGACAGGGAACGGAAAACTGTTTTTT.

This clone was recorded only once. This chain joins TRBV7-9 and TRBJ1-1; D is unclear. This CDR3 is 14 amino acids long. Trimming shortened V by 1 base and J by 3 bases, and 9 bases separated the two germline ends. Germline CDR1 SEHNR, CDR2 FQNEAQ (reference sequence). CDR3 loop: CASSLEVGYTEAFF. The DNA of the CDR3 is TGTGCCAGCAGCTTAGAGGTCGGGTACACTGAAGCTTTCTTT.

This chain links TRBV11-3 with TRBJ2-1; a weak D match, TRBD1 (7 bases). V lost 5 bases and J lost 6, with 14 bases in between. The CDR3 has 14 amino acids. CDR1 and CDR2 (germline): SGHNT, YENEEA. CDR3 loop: CASSPGGTLNEQFF. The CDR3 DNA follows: TGTGCCAGCAGCCCAGGGGGGACACTCAATGAGCAGTTCTTC.

CDR3 nucleotides: TGTGCCAGCCAGCCGTCCCTAGCGGGAACCGGGGAGCTGTTTTTT. Residues: CASQPSLAGTGELFF. This chain uses TRBV2 with TRBJ2-2; TRBD2 matches 9 bases. The CDR3 runs 15 residues. CDR1 and CDR2 from the germline V gene are SNHLY and FYNNEI. Trimming took 8 bases from V and 5 from J; bases not matched to a gene: 9.

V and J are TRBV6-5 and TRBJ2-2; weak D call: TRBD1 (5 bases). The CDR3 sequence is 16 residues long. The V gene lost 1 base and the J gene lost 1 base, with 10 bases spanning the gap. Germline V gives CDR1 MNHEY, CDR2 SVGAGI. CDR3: CASSYFGQGNTGELFF. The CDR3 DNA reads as TGTGCCAGCAGTTACTTTGGGCAGGGGAACACCGGGGAGCTGTTTTTT.

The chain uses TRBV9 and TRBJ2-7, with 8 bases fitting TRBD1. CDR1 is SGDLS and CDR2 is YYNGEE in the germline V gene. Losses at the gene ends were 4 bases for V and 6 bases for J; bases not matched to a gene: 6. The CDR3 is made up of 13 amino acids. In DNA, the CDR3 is TGTGCCAGCAGCCCAGGGGGCGCGGGCGAGCAGTACTTC. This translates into CASSPGGAGEQYF.

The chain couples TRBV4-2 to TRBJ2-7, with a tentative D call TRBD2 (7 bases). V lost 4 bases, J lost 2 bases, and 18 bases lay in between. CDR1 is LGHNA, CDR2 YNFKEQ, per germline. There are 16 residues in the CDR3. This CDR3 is CASSPEAGDTAYEQYF. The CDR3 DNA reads TGTGCCAGCAGCCCGGAGGCGGGGGACACGGCCTACGAGCAGTACTTC.

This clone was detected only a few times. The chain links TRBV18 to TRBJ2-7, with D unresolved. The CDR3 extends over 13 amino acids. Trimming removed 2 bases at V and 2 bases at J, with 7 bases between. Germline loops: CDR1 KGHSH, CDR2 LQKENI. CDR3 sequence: CASSPSSAYEQYF. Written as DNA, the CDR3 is TGTGCCAGCTCACCAAGCTCGGCCTACGAGCAGTACTTC.

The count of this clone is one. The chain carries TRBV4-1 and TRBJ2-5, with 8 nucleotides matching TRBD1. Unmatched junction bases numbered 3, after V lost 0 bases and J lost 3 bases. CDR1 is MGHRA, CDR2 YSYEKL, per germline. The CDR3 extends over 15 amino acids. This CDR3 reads CASSQEGTGKETQYF. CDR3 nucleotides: TGCGCCAGCAGCCAAGAAGGGACAGGCAAAGAGACCCAGTACTTC.

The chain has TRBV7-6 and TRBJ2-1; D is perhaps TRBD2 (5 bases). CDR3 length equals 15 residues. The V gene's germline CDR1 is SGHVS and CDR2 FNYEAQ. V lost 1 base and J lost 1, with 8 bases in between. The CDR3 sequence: CASSLDPGSYNEQFF. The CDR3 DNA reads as TGTGCCAGCAGCTTAGACCCGGGATCCTACAATGAGCAGTTCTTC.

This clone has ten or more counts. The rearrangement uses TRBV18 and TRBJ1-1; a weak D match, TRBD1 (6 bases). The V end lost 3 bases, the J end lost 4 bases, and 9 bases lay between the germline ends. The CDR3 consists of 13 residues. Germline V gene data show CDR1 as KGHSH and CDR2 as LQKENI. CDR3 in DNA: TGTGCCAGCTCACCCTACAGGGCCACTGAAGCTTTCTTT. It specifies CASSPYRATEAFF.

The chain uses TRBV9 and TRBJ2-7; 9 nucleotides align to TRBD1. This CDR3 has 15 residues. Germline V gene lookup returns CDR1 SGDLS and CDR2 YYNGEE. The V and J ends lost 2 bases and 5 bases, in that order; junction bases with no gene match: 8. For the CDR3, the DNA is TGTGCCAGCAGCGTTAATGGACAGGGGCGCGACGAGCAGTACTTC. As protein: CASSVNGQGRDEQYF. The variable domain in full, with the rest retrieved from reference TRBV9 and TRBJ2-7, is DSGVTQTPKHLITATGQRVTLRCSPRSGDLSVYWYQQSLDQGLQFLIQYYNGEERAKGNILERFSAQQFPDLHSELNLSSLELGDSALYFCASSVNGQGRDEQYFGPGTRLTVT.

For the CDR3, the DNA is TGTGCCAGCAGTGGGGAAGGAGGGAACACTGAAGCTTTCTTT. It yields the protein CASSGEGGNTEAFF. This rearrangement joins TRBV28 to TRBJ1-1; D is undetermined. The CDR3 contains 14 residues. Trimming cost V 5 bases and J 1 base, with 11 bases left between them. Per the germline V gene, CDR1 is MDHEN and CDR2 is SYDVKM.

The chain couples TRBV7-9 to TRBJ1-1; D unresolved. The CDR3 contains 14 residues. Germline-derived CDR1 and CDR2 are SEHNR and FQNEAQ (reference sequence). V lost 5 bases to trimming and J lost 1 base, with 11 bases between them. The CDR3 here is CASSLTLGNTEAFF. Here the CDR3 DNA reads TGTGCCAGCAGCCTTACTCTTGGGAACACTGAAGCTTTCTTT.